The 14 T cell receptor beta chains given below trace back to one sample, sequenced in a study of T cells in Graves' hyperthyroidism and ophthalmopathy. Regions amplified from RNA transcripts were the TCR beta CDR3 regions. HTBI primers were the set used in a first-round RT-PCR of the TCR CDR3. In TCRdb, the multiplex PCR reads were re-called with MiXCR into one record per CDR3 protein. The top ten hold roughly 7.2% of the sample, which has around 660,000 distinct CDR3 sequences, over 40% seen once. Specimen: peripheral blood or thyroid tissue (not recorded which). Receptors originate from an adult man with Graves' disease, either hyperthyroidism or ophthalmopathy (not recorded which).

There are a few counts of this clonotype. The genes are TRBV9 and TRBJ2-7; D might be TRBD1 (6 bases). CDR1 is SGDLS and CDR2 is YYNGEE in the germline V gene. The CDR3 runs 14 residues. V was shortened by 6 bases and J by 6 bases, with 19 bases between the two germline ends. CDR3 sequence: CASNSLAQGSEQYF. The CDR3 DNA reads TGTGCCAGCAATTCCTTGGCCCAGGGGAGCGAGCAGTACTTC.

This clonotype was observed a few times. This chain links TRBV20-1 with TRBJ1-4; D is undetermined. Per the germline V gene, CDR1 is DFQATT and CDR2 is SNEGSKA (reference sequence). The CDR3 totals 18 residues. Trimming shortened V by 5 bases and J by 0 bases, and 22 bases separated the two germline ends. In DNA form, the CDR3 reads TGCAGTGCTCCTGTTGCCGAACTCGAGATCTCAACTAATGAAAAACTGTTTTTT. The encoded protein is CSAPVAELEISTNEKLFF.

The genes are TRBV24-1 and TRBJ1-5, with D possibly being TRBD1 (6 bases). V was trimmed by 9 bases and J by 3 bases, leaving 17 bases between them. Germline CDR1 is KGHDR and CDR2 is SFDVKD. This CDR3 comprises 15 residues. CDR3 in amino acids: CATHEGGATNQPQHF. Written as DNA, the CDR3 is TGTGCCACCCACGAAGGGGGAGCGACCAATCAGCCCCAGCATTTT.

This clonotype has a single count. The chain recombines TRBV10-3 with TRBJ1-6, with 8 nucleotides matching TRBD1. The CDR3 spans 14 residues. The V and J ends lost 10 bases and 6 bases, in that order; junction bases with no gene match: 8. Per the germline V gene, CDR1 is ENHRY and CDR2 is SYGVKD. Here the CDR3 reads CATETGEGNSPLHF. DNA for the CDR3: TGTGCCACCGAGACAGGGGAAGGTAATTCACCCCTCCACTTT.

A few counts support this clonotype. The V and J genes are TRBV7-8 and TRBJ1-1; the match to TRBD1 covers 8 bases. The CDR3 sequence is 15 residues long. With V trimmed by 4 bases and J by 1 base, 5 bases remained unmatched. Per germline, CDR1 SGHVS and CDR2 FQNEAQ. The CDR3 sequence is CASSSGTGPNTEAFF. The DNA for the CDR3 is TGTGCCAGCAGCTCGGGGACAGGTCCGAACACTGAAGCTTTCTTT.

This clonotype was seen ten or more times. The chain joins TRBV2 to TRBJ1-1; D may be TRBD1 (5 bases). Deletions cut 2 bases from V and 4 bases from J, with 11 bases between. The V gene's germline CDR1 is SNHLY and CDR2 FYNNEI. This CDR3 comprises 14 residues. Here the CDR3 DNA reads TGTGCCAGCAGTGAACAGGGCTTGGGCACTGAAGCTTTCTTT. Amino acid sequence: CASSEQGLGTEAFF.

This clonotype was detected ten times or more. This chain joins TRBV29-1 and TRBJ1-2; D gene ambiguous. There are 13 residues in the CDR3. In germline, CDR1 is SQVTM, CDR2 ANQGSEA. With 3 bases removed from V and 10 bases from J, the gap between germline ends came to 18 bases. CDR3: CSVDYLGQRYYTF. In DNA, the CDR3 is TGCAGCGTTGATTATCTAGGGCAGAGGTACTACACCTTC.

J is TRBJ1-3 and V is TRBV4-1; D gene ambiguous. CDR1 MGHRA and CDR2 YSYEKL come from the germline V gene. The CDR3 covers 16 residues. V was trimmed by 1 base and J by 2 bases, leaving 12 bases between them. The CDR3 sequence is CASSQVIGKTGNTIYF. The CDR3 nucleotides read TGCGCCAGCAGCCAAGTGATCGGGAAAACTGGAAACACCATATATTTT.

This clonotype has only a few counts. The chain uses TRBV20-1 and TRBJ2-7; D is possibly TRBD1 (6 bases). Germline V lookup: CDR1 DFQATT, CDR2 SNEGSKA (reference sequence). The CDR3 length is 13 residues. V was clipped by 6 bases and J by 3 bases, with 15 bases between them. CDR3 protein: CSANHATGYEQYF. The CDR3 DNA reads TGCAGTGCAAATCATGCGACAGGCTACGAGCAGTACTTC.

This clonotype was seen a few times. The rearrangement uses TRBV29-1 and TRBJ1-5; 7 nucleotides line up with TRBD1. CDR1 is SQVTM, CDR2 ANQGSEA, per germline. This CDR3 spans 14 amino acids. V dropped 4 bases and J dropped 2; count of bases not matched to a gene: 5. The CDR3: CSVADRVGNQPQHF. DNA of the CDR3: TGCAGCGTTGCCGACAGGGTGGGCAATCAGCCCCAGCATTTT. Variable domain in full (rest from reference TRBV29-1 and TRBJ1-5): SAVISQKPSRDICQRGTSLTIQCQVDSQVTMMFWYRQQPGQSLTLIATANQGSEATYESGFVIDKFPISRPNLTFSTLTVSNMSPEDSSIYLCSVADRVGNQPQHFGDGTRLSIL.

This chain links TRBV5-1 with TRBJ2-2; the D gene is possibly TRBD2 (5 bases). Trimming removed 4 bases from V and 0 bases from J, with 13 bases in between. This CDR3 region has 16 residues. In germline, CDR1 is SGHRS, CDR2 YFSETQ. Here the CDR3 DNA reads TGCGCCAGCAGCGTGAATAGCGCCACGAACACCGGGGAGCTGTTTTTT. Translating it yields CASSVNSATNTGELFF.

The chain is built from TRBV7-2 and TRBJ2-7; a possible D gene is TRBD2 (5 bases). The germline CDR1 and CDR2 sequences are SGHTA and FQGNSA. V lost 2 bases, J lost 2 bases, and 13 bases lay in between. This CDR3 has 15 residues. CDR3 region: CASSLSGAATYEQYF. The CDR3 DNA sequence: TGTGCCAGCAGCTTATCAGGAGCGGCAACCTACGAGCAGTACTTC.

The CDR3 DNA follows: TGTGCCACCAGCGCTAGAGGAGCAGGCTATAATTCACCCCTCCACTTT. It yields the protein CATSARGAGYNSPLHF. V usage is TRBV24-1 and J usage is TRBJ1-6; D is uncertain. The CDR3 has 16 amino acids. The germline CDR1 and CDR2 sequences are KGHDR and SFDVKD. Trimming removed 7 bases at V and 3 bases at J, with 15 bases between.

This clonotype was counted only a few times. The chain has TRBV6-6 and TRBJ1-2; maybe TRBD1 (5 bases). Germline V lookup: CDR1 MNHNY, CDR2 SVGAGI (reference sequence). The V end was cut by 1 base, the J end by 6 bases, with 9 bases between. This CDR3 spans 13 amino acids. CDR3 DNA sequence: TGTGCCAGCAGTTACTGGGGGAGCGATGGCTACACCTTC. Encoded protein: CASSYWGSDGYTF.